Listed here are 14 T cell receptor beta chains from one sample, sequenced in a study of blood T cell repertoires in COVID-19. Measured with immunoSEQ multiplex PCR; TCRdb has only the in-frame clones, and not every one. The table records fewer than 150,000 clones, 80% to 90% of them present only once. Material: peripheral blood. The receptors were sampled from a woman aged 60-75 years with acute or convalescent COVID-19.

A word on this clone: Other nucleotide sequences in the sample specify the same CDR3. The genes are TRBV11-3 and TRBJ2-6, with D maybe TRBD1 (5 bases). V lost 5 bases and J 0 bases, leaving 20 bases between the germline ends. CDR3 size: 19 residues. Germline CDR1 and CDR2: SGHNT and YENEEA. CDR3 nucleotide sequence: TGTGCCAGCAGCCCCCTTGGGGCTACCACCGTCTCTGGGGCCAACGTCCTGACTTTC. Translating it yields CASSPLGATTVSGANVLTF.

The genes are TRBV20-1 and TRBJ2-1, with D perhaps matching TRBD2 (6 bases). The germline V gene has CDR1 DFQATT and CDR2 SNEGSKA (reference sequence). The CDR3 contains 15 residues. V was clipped by 6 bases and J by 3 bases, with 18 bases between them. CDR3 nucleotides: TGCAGTGCCAGTGACGGGAGTTTGAACTACAATGAGCAGTTCTTC. Its protein is CSASDGSLNYNEQFF.

V gene TRBV5-6 combines with J gene TRBJ2-3; a possible D gene is TRBD1 (5 bases). The CDR3 is 14 amino acids. Per germline, CDR1 SGHDT and CDR2 YYEEEE. Trimming pared 2 bases from V and 4 bases from J, leaving 11 bases between. The DNA of the CDR3 is TGTGCCAGCAGCTTTCAGGGTGGTTCAGATACGCAGTATTTT. Its protein product is CASSFQGGSDTQYF.

V and J are TRBV7-9 and TRBJ1-1; 9 bases line up with TRBD1. Trimming took 4 bases from V and 1 from J; bases not matched to a gene: 1. CDR1 is SEHNR and CDR2 is FQNEAQ in the germline V gene (reference sequence). The CDR3 runs to 14 residues. The CDR3 reads CASSWGQGNTEAFF. The CDR3 DNA sequence: TGTGCCAGCAGCTGGGGACAGGGGAACACTGAAGCTTTCTTT.

The chain combines TRBV11-2 with TRBJ2-2; D unresolved. CDR1 SGHAT and CDR2 FQNNGV come from the germline V gene. The CDR3 has 15 amino acids. V lost 2 bases and J 0 bases, leaving 7 bases between the germline ends. The CDR3 nucleotides read TGTGCCAGCAGCTTAAATCCCTCGAACACCGGGGAGCTGTTTTTT. Residues: CASSLNPSNTGELFF. The full variable domain, in which reference TRBV11-2 and TRBJ2-2 provide the parts outside the CDR3, is EAGVAQSPRYKIIEKRQSVAFWCNPISGHATLYWYQQILGQGPKLLIQFQNNGVVDDSQLPKDRFSAERLKGVDSTLKIQPAKLEDSAVYLCASSLNPSNTGELFFGEGSRLTVL.

This sequence joins TRBV13 and TRBJ1-4; 8 bases match TRBD1. The junction had 8 bases not matched to a gene; V was cut back by 6 bases and J by 2 bases. Germline V lookup: CDR1 PRHDT, CDR2 FYEKMQ (reference sequence). There are 16 residues in the CDR3. The DNA for the CDR3 is TGTGCCAGCAGGCGGGGACAGGACCCTACTAATGAAAAACTGTTTTTT. Protein: CASRRGQDPTNEKLFF.

This rearrangement joins TRBV6-5 to TRBJ2-3, with TRBD1 matching 7 bases. The CDR3 is made up of 14 amino acids. The J segment lost 6 bases and the V segment lost 2 bases, leaving 5 bases of the junction unmatched. Germline assignment: CDR1 MNHEY and CDR2 SVGAGI. The CDR3 protein is CASSYTGQADTQYF. The CDR3 nucleotides read TGTGCCAGCAGTTACACCGGACAGGCCGATACGCAGTATTTT.

This clone was detected once. CDR3 sequence: CASRSPGRANNTEAFF. The CDR3 DNA sequence: TGTGCCAGCAGGTCCCCCGGTCGAGCTAATAACACTGAAGCTTTCTTT. The chain recombines TRBV13 with TRBJ1-1; the D is unclear. V shed 6 bases and J shed 2 bases, with 19 bases lying between them. CDR1 is PRHDT and CDR2 is FYEKMQ in the germline V gene (reference sequence). The CDR3 is made up of 16 amino acids.

This clone appeared once. V and J are TRBV20-1 and TRBJ1-1; D perhaps matches TRBD1 (5 bases). Trimming shortened V by 7 bases and J by 8 bases, and 14 bases separated the two germline ends. Germline assignment: CDR1 DFQATT and CDR2 SNEGSKA (reference sequence). The CDR3 is 11 residues long. As DNA, the CDR3 is TGCAGTGGGAGTGGGGGGGACGAAGCTTTCTTT. Its protein product is CSGSGGDEAFF.

The rearrangement links TRBV7-9 to TRBJ2-1; 10 bases are a match to TRBD2. CDR3 length: 15 residues. Germline V lookup: CDR1 SEHNR, CDR2 FQNEAQ (reference sequence). V lost 5 bases to trimming and J lost 6 bases; unmatched junction nucleotides: 7. Here the CDR3 reads CASSAPEREGNEQFF. The CDR3 nucleotides are TGTGCCAGCAGCGCGCCGGAGCGGGAGGGCAATGAGCAGTTCTTC.

The CDR3 reads CASSPLGEGSPLHF. The CDR3 region has the DNA TGTGCCAGCTCACCACTGGGGGAGGGGTCACCCCTCCACTTT. This chain links TRBV18 with TRBJ1-6; D is possibly TRBD1 (5 bases). CDR3 length equals 14 residues. The germline CDR1 and CDR2 sequences are KGHSH and LQKENI. V was trimmed by 1 base and J by 10 bases, leaving 11 bases between them.

The rearrangement links TRBV12-3 or TRBV12-4 to TRBJ1-2; D is uncertain. Trimming shortened V by 5 bases and J by 5 bases, and 12 bases separated the two germline ends. This CDR3 is built from 13 residues. CDR3 sequence reads: CASSQSREYGYTF. The DNA for the CDR3 is TGTGCCAGCAGTCAATCTCGGGAGTATGGCTACACCTTC.

The chain employs TRBV18 and TRBJ1-1; unclear D gene. V was pared by 4 bases and J by 6 bases, with 12 bases between. CDR3 length: 13 residues. Germline V CDR1 and CDR2: KGHSH, LQKENI. The CDR3 DNA is TGTGCCAGCTCACTATCCGCGAGCGCTGAAGCTTTCTTT. Translated, it gives CASSLSASAEAFF. Together with reference TRBV18 and TRBJ1-1, the CDR3 gives the full variable domain: NAGVMQNPRHLVRRRGQEARLRCSPMKGHSHVYWYRQLPEEGLKFMVYLQKENIIDESGMPKERFSAEFPKEGPSILRIQQVVRGDSAAYFCASSLSASAEAFFGQGTRLTVV.

This chain links TRBV27 with TRBJ1-3; TRBD1 matches 8 bases. V trimming: 3 bases; J trimming: 4 bases; junction bases outside the gene matches: 5. This CDR3 contains 15 residues. CDR1 is MNHEY and CDR2 is SMNVEV in the germline V gene (reference sequence). The CDR3 sequence is CASSLRQGLGNTIYF. CDR3 nucleotides: TGTGCCAGCAGTTTGAGACAGGGGTTAGGAAACACCATATATTTT.